This TCR beta chain was observed in a study of T cell clones after liver transplantation. Study information: HCV positivity affected three of eight recipients; the rest lacked autoimmune or viral indications. Tolerant meant at least one year fully off immunosuppression without liver enzymes above twice normal.

Trimming shortened V by 4 bases and J by 0 bases, and 13 bases separated the two germline ends. CDR1 and CDR2 from the germline V gene are SGDLS and YYNGEE. The CDR3 runs to 16 residues. Clones were sequenced by immunoSEQ multiplex PCR, and TCRdb holds only the in-frame ones, with some missing. The sample has some 80,000 clones; roughly four fifths are singletons. Sorting of unstimulated PBMCs yielded separate CD3+CD4+ and CD3+CD8+ fractions. Sequencing used CD4+ T cells from blood, obtained about 46 months after liver transplant. The TCR was taken from a human patient who received a liver transplant. The T cells may partly be graft donor cells. V is TRBV9 and J is TRBJ2-2; D gene unclear. The CDR3 sequence: CASSPTGWPNTGELFF. As DNA, the CDR3 is TGTGCCAGCAGCCCCACGGGCTGGCCGAACACCGGGGAGCTGTTTTTT.